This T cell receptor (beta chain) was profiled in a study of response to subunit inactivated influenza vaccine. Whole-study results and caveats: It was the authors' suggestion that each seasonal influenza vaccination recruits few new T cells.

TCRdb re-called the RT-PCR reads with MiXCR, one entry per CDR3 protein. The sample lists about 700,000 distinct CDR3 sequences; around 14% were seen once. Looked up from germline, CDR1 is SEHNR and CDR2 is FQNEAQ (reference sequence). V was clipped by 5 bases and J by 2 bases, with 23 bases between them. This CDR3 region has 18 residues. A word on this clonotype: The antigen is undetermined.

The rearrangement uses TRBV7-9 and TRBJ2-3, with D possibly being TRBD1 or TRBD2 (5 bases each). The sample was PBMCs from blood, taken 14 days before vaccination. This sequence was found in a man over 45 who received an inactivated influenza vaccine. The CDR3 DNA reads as TGTGCCAGCAGCCCGATGGGGGACCCTTCTTTCTCCACAGATACGCAGTATTTT. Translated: CASSPMGDPSFSTDTQYF.